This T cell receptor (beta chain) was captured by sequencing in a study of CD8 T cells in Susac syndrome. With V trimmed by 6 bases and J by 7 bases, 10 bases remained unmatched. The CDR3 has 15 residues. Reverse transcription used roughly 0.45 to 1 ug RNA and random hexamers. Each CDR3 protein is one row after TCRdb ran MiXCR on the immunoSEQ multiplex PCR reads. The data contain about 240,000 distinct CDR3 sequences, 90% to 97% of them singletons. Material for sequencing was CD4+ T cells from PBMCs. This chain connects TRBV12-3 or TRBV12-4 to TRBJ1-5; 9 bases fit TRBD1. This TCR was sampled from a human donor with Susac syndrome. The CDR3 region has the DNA TGTGCCAGCAGCCCAACAGGGGGCGCTTACCAGCCCCAGCATTTT. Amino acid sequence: CASSPTGGAYQPQHF.